The present T cell receptor (beta chain) was sequenced within a study of blood T cells in healthy people across ages. A second about 7 to 11 cycle PCR used barcoded and J-beta primers. Each TCR beta cDNA got a 12-nucleotide random molecular identifier. Using its own MiXCR run on the 5' RACE reads, TCRdb lists one record per CDR3 protein. Among about 590,000 distinct CDR3 sequences listed, 25% to 30% were seen once. The table lists this clonotype with a few counts. It may be a read error: a sequence one base away is much more abundant. CDR1 and CDR2 (germline): SGHTA, FQGNSA. The CDR3 loop spans 14 amino acids.

The TCR comes from a woman older than 75 in good health. The J gene is TRBJ2-5, the V gene TRBV7-2, with 11 bases fitting TRBD2. The specimen sequenced was blood. The DNA of the CDR3 is TGTGCCGGCAGAGTAGCGGGGGGGCAAGAGACCCAGTACTTC. As protein: CAGRVAGGQETQYF.